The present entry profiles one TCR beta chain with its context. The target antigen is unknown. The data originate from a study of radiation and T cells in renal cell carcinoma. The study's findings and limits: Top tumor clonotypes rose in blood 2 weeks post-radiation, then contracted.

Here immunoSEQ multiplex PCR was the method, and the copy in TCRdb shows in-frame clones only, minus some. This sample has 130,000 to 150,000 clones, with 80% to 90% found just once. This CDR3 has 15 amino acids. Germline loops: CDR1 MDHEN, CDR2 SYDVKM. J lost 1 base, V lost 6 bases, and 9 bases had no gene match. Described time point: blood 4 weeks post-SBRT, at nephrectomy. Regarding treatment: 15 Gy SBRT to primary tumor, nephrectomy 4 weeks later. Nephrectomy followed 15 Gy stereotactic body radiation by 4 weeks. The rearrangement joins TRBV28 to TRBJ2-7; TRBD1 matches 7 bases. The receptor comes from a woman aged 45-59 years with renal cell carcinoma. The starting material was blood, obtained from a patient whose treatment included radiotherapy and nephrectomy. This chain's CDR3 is CASRGTADRSYEQYF. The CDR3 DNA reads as TGTGCCAGCAGGGGAACCGCGGACAGGTCCTACGAGCAGTACTTC.